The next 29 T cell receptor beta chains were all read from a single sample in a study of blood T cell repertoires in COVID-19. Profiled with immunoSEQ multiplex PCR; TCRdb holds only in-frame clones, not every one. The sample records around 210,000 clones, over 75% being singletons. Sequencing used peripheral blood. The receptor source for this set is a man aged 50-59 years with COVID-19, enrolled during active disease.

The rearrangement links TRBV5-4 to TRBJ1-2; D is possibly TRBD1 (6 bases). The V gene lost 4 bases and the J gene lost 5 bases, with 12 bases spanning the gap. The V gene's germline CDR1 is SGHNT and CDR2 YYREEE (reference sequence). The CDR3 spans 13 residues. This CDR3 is CASSRDNPYGYTF. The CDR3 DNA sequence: TGTGCCAGCAGCCGGGACAACCCTTATGGCTACACCTTC.

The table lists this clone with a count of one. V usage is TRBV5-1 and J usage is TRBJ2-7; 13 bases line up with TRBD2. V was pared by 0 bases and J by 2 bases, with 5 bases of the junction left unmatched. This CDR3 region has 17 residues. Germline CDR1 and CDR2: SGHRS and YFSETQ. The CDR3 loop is CASSLGTSGGHTYEQYF. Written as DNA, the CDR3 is TGCGCCAGCAGCTTGGGGACTAGCGGGGGCCATACCTACGAGCAGTACTTC.

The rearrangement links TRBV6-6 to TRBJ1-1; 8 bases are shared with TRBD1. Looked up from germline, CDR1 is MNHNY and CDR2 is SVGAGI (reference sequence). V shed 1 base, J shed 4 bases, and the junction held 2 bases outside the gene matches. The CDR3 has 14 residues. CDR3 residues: CASSYFTGGTEAFF. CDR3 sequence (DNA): TGTGCCAGCAGTTACTTCACAGGGGGCACTGAAGCTTTCTTT.

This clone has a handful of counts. The CDR3 coding sequence is TGTGCCTGGAGTCCCCTGACAGGACGAAACACCATATATTTT. Protein: CAWSPLTGRNTIYF. The V and J genes are TRBV30 and TRBJ1-3; D is possibly TRBD1 (6 bases). This CDR3 is built from 14 residues. From germline, CDR1 is GTSNPN and CDR2 SVGIG (reference sequence). V was clipped by 2 bases and J by 5 bases, with 13 bases between them. Complete variable domain (other parts from reference TRBV30 and TRBJ1-3): SQTIHQWPATLVQPVGSPLSLECTVEGTSNPNLYWYRQAAGRGLQLLFYSVGIGQISSEVPQNLSASRPQDRQFILSSKKLLLSDSGFYLCAWSPLTGRNTIYFGEGSWLTVV.

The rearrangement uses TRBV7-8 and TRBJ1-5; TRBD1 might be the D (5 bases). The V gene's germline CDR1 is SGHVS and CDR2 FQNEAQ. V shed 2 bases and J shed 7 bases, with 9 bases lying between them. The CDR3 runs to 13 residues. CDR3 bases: TGTGCCAGCAGCTTATCAGGGCAACAGCCCCAGCATTTT. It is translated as CASSLSGQQPQHF.

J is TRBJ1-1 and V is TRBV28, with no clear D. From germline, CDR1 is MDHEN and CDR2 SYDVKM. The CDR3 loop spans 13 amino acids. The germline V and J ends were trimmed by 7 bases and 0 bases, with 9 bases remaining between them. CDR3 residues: CASKFTVNTEAFF. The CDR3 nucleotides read TGTGCCAGCAAGTTTACAGTGAACACTGAAGCTTTCTTT.

The CDR3 loop reads CSVAASAASNQPQHF. DNA of the CDR3: TGCAGCGTTGCAGCTTCGGCGGCGAGCAATCAGCCCCAGCATTTT. The chain links TRBV29-1 to TRBJ1-5; D remains unclear. V gave up 4 bases and J gave up 1 base, with 14 bases separating them. The CDR3 covers 15 residues. Germline V gives CDR1 SQVTM, CDR2 ANQGSEA. Filled out from reference TRBV29-1 and TRBJ1-5, the complete variable domain reads SAVISQKPSRDICQRGTSLTIQCQVDSQVTMMFWYRQQPGQSLTLIATANQGSEATYESGFVIDKFPISRPNLTFSTLTVSNMSPEDSSIYLCSVAASAASNQPQHFGDGTRLSIL.

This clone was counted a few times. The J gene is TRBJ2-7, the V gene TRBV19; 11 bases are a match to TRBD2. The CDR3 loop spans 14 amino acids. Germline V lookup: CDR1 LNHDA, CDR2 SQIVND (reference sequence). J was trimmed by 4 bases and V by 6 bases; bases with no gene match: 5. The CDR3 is CASSLRTSGYEQYF. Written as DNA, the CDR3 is TGTGCCAGTAGCCTCCGGACTAGCGGGTACGAGCAGTACTTC. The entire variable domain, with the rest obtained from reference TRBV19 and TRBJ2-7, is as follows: DGGITQSPKYLFRKEGQNVTLSCEQNLNHDAMYWYRQDPGQGLRLIYYSQIVNDFQKGDIAEGYSVSREKKESFPLTVTSAQKNPTAFYLCASSLRTSGYEQYFGPGTRLTVT.

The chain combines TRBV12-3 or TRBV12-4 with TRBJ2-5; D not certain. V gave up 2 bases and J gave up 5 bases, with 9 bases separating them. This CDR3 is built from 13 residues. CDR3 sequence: CASSLLRMETQYF. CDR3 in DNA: TGTGCCAGCAGTTTACTTCGTATGGAGACCCAGTACTTC.

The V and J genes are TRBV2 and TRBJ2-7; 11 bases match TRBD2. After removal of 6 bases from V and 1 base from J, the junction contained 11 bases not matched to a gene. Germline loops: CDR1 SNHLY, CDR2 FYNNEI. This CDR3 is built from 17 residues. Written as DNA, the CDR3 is TGTGCCAGCAGCACCCCAAAGCTAGCGGGGGGTTCCTACGAGCAGTACTTC. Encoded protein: CASSTPKLAGGSYEQYF. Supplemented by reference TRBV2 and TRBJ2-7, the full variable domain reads EPEVTQTPSHQVTQMGQEVILRCVPISNHLYFYWYRQILGQKVEFLVSFYNNEISEKSEIFDDQFSVERPDGSNFTLKIRSTKLEDSAMYFCASSTPKLAGGSYEQYFGPGTRLTVT.

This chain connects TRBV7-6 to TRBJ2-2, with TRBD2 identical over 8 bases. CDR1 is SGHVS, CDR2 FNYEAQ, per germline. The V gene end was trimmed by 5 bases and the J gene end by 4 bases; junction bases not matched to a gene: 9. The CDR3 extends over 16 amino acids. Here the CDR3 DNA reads TGTGCCAGCAGCCCGAGGGGACGGGGGGGCACCGGGGAGCTGTTTTTT. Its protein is CASSPRGRGGTGELFF.

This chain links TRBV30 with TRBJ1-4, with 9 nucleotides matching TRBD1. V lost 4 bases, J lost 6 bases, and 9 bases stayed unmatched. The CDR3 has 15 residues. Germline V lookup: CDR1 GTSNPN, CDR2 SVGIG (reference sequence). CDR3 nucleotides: TGTGCCTGGACCCCCGGGACAGGGCGATATGAAAAACTGTTTTTT. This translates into CAWTPGTGRYEKLFF.

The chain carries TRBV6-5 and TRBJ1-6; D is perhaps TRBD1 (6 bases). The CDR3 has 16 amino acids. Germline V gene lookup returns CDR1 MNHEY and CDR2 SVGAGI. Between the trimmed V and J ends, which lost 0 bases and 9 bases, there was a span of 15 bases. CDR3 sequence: CASSYSPRGAGSPLHF. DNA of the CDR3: TGTGCCAGCAGTTACTCCCCCCGGGGGGCAGGTTCACCCCTCCACTTT.

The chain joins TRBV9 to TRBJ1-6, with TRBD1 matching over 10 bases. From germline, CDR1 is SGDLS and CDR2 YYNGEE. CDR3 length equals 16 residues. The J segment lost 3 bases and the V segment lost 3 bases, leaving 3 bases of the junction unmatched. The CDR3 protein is CASSDGQGGYNSPLHF. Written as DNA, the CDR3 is TGTGCCAGCAGCGACGGACAGGGGGGCTATAATTCACCCCTCCACTTT.

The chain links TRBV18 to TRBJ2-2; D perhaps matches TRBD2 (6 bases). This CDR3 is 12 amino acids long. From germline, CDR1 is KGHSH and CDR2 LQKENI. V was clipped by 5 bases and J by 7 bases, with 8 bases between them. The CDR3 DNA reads TGTGCCAGCTCAAGGGAGGACGGGGAGCTGTTTTTT. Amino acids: CASSREDGELFF.

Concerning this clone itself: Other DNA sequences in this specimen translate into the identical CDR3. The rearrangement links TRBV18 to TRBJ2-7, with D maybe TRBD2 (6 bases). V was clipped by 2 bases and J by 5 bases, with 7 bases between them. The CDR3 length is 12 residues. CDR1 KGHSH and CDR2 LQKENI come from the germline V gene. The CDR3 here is CASSPGGNEQYF. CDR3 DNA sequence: TGTGCCAGCTCACCAGGCGGGAACGAGCAGTACTTC.

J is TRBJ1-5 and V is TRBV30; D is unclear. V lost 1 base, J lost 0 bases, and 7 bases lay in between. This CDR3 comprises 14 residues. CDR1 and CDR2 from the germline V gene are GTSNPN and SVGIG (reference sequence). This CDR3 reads CAWSDLVSNQPQHF. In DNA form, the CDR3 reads TGTGCCTGGAGTGACCTAGTTAGCAATCAGCCCCAGCATTTT.

DNA of the CDR3: TGCAGTGCTAGTGGATCAGGGGGAGGTTTGTCGGGCAATCAGCCCCAGCATTTT. Translation: CSASGSGGGLSGNQPQHF. The rearrangement joins TRBV20-1 to TRBJ1-5; the match to TRBD1 covers 7 bases. The CDR3 spans 18 residues. The V segment lost 3 bases and the J segment 2 bases; nucleotides outside the gene matches: 16. Germline V lookup: CDR1 DFQATT, CDR2 SNEGSKA (reference sequence).

CDR3 loop: CASRLPSGFGQTQYF. The CDR3 DNA follows: TGTGCCAGCAGATTACCTAGCGGATTCGGTCAGACCCAGTACTTC. The chain has TRBV7-2 and TRBJ2-5; TRBD2 matches at 7 bases. The ends lost 6 bases at V and 6 bases at J; junction bases unmatched: 13. Germline CDR1 is SGHTA and CDR2 is FQGNSA. CDR3 size: 15 residues.

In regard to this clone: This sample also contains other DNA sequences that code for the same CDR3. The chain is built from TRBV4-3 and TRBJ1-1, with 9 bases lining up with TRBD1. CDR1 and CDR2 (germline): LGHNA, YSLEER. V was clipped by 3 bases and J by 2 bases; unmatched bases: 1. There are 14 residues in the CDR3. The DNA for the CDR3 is TGCGCCAGCAGCCAGGACAGGGGAAACACTGAAGCTTTCTTT. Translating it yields CASSQDRGNTEAFF.

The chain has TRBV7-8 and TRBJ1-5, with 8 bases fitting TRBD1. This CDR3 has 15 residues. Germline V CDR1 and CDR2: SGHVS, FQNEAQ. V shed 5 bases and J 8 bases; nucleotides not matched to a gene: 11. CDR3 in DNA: TGTGCCAGCAGCCGAGACAGGGGAGGCCCGGAGCCCCAGCATTTT. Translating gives CASSRDRGGPEPQHF.

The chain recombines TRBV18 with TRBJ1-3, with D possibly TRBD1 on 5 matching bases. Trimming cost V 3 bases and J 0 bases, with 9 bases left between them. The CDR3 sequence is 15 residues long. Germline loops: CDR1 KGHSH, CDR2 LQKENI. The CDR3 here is CASSPWGDSGNTIYF. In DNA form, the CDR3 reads TGTGCCAGCTCACCCTGGGGGGACTCTGGAAACACCATATATTTT.

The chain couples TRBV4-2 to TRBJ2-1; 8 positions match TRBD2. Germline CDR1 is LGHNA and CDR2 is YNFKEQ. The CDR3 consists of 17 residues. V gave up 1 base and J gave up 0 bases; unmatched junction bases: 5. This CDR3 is CASSQGVAGSSYNEQFF. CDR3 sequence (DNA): TGTGCCAGCAGCCAAGGGGTAGCGGGGAGCTCCTACAATGAGCAGTTCTTC.

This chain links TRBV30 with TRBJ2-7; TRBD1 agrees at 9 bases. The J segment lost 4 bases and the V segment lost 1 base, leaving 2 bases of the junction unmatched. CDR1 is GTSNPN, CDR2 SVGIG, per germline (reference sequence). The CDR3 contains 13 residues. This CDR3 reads CAWSEGQGYEQYF. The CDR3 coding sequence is TGTGCCTGGAGTGAGGGACAGGGATACGAGCAGTACTTC.

For the CDR3, the DNA is TGTGCCAGCAGCGTCAGGACAGCGAACACTGAAGCTTTCTTT. It encodes CASSVRTANTEAFF. The chain links TRBV5-4 to TRBJ1-1; D perhaps matches TRBD1 (6 bases). Trimming shortened V by 4 bases and J by 1 base, and 11 bases separated the two germline ends. CDR1 and CDR2 (germline): SGHNT, YYREEE (reference sequence). The CDR3 is 14 amino acids. Drawing the rest from reference TRBV5-4 and TRBJ1-1, the complete variable domain is ETGVTQSPTHLIKTRGQQVTLRCSSQSGHNTVSWYQQALGQGPQFIFQYYREEENGRGNFPPRFSGLQFPNYSSELNVNALELDDSALYLCASSVRTANTEAFFGQGTRLTVV.

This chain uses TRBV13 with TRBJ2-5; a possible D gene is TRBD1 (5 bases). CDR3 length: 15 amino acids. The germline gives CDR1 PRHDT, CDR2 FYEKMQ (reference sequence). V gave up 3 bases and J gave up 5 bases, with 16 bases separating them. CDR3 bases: TGTGCCAGCAGCTTTAGTGAAGGGGTCGCGGAGACCCAGTACTTC. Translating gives CASSFSEGVAETQYF.

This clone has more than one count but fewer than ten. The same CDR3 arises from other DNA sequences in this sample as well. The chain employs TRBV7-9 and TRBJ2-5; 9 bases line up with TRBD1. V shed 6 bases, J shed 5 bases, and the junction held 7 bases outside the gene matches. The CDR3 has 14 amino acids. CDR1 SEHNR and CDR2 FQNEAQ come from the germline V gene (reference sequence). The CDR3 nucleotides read TGTGCCAGCAGTCTAAGACAGGGGGGGGAGACCCAGTACTTC. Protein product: CASSLRQGGETQYF.

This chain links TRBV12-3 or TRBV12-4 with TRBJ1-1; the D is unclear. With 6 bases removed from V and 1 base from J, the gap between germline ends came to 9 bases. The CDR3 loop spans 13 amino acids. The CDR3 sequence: CASSPTENTEAFF. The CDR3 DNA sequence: TGTGCCAGCAGCCCGACTGAGAACACTGAAGCTTTCTTT.

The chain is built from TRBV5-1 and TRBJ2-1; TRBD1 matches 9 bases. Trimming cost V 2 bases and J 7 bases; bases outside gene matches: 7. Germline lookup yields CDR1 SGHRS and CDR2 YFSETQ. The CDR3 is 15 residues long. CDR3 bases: TGCGCCAGCAGCTTTTATGGACAGGGGCGGAATGAGCAGTTCTTC. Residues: CASSFYGQGRNEQFF.